This TCR beta chain was sequenced in a study of blood T cell repertoires in COVID-19. Study as a whole: Specimens from acute and convalescent COVID-19 originated in the United States, Italy and Spain. T cells, B-cell-depleted T cells, or PBMCs supplied cDNA or gDNA.

The assay was immunoSEQ multiplex PCR, and TCRdb's table has in-frame clones only and misses some. The table lists approximately 280,000 clones, around nine tenths of them singletons. CDR3 length equals 12 residues. The germline gives CDR1 MDHEN, CDR2 SYDVKM. V lost 3 bases, J lost 6 bases, and 9 bases lay in between. The Seattle patients, enrolled during active infection, were followed longitudinally. The chain has TRBV28 and TRBJ2-7; maybe TRBD2 (5 bases). The material sequenced was peripheral blood. The TCR originated in a woman aged 30 to 39 with COVID-19, enrolled during active disease. The CDR3 loop is CASSFEAAEQYF. The CDR3 nucleotides read TGTGCCAGCAGTTTTGAAGCGGCCGAGCAGTACTTC.